Each of the 4 T cell receptor beta chains below was sequenced from the same sample in a study of graft-versus-host responses after intestinal transplantation (dated by TCRdb to 2020 to 2023). The library was prepared using the immunoSEQ multiplex PCR assay. TCRdb carries this immuneACCESS record with in-frame sequences only. Its versions omit some clonotypes, under half of them owing to an unresolved V gene in the studies checked, with the rest unexplained. This sample gives 40,000 or so clones in total; over 90% of them show up just once. Together, the top ten hold roughly a fifth of the sample. The sample's time point label, in plain terms: cells obtained before transplantation from donor or recipient. Their antigen targets remain unknown. The sample here was unstimulated CD8+ T cells sorted from spleen or lymph node cells, taken before transplant. The receptors shown here come from a human donor who was the organ donor for an intestinal transplant.

The chain joins TRBV7-9 to TRBJ2-5, with 12 bases aligning to TRBD2. The V segment lost 5 bases and the J segment 1 base; nucleotides outside the gene matches: 5. The germline gives CDR1 SEHNR, CDR2 FQNEAQ (reference sequence). The CDR3 runs 16 residues. For the CDR3, the DNA is TGTGCCAGCAGCGTCGGACTAGCGGGAACCCAAGAGACCCAGTACTTC. Amino acid sequence: CASSVGLAGTQETQYF.

The chain carries TRBV11-2 and TRBJ2-1; D perhaps matches TRBD2 (6 bases). This CDR3 has 16 amino acids. The germline V and J ends were trimmed by 5 bases and 7 bases, with 21 bases remaining between them. Germline V CDR1 and CDR2: SGHAT, FQNNGV. This CDR3 reads CASSPRAPGVRNEQFF. The DNA for the CDR3 is TGTGCCAGCAGCCCTAGGGCCCCGGGAGTAAGGAATGAGCAGTTCTTC.

The chain is built from TRBV14 and TRBJ2-5; D is perhaps TRBD2 (5 bases). The end of the DNA is better explained by TRBJ2-7, so the J call may be wrong. In germline, CDR1 is SGHDN, CDR2 FVKESK. This CDR3 region has 17 residues. CDR3 protein: CASSQVKGEVGSYEQYF. The CDR3 region has the DNA TGTGCCAGCAGCCAAGTAAAGGGAGAGGTCGGGTCCTACGAGCAGTACTTC.

The chain couples TRBV28 to TRBJ1-5; D call uncertain. CDR1 is MDHEN, CDR2 SYDVKM, per germline. The V gene lost 3 bases and the J gene lost 0 bases, with 9 bases spanning the gap. The length of the CDR3 is 15 residues. CDR3 loop: CASSLIGFSNQPQHF. The CDR3 DNA reads as TGTGCCAGCAGTTTGATAGGGTTTAGCAATCAGCCCCAGCATTTT.